This TCR beta chain was identified during a study of Ad26.COV2.S vaccination and SARS-CoV-2 variants. V was clipped by 2 bases and J by 5 bases, with 9 bases between them. Per germline, CDR1 MNHEY and CDR2 SVGEGT. CDR3 length: 14 residues. As for treatment: some 20 received Ad26.COV2.S at low or high dose, single or two shots; a few received placebo; per-sample allocation not given. Each sample was drawn 63 days after the first injection (of vaccine or placebo). Produced via immunoSEQ multiplex PCR; TCRdb's table is partial and in-frame only. The top ten clones hold about 3.5% of a sample with around 450,000 clones, around nine tenths of them seen once.

The sequence derives from a person aged 18 to 65 who received the Ad26.COV2.S COVID-19 vaccine or a placebo. The sample in question was peripheral blood, obtained in a trial of Ad26.COV2.S vaccine versus placebo. The chain carries TRBV6-2 or TRBV6-3 and TRBJ2-2; D is unclear. CDR3 DNA sequence: TGTGCCAGCAGTTACGGAACGCCGACCGGGGAGCTGTTTTTT. This gives the protein CASSYGTPTGELFF.